The sequence of this T cell receptor (beta chain) was determined in a study of T-cell reconstitution after alpha-beta-depleted transplantation in children. General observations from the study: In some patients, recipient T cells and intrathymic progenitors surviving conditioning explained high day-60 diversity.

The library targeted TCRbeta and was prepared with unique molecular identifiers. TCRdb re-called the PCR reads with MiXCR, one entry per CDR3 protein. The table includes hundreds of thousands of distinct CDR3 sequences, 11% detected once. About this clonotype itself: Antigen: not known. A much larger clone sits a single nucleotide away, making a read error possible.

Germline-derived CDR1 and CDR2 are SQVTM and ANQGSEA. The CDR3 runs to 11 residues. The source material was peripheral blood, sampled 180 days after TCRalphabeta/CD19-depleted stem cell transplant. J is TRBJ2-7 and V is TRBV29-1, with D maybe TRBD1 (6 bases). This clonotype was obtained from a male patient aged 2 to 9 who had a stem cell transplant for chronic granulomatous disease, so the T cells may come from the graft donor. The CDR3 here is CSVEGAYEQHF. The CDR3 nucleotides read TGCAGCGTTGAGGGGGCCTACGAGCAGCACTTC.